This TCR beta chain was captured in a study of OX40 agonist ivuxolimab in advanced cancers. Study-level background: Males comprised 82.7% of the group, whose mean age was approximately 60 years (range roughly 20 to 85).

Measured with immunoSEQ multiplex PCR; TCRdb has only the in-frame clones, and not every one. The sample lists 75,000 to 90,000 clones, about 86% occurring once. Trimming shortened V by 1 base and J by 2 bases, and 14 bases separated the two germline ends. Germline values: CDR1 SSHAT, CDR2 FNYEAQ (reference sequence). The length of the CDR3 is 16 residues. Sequencing was performed on CD4+ or CD8+ T cells sorted from blood, taken in a trial of the OX40 agonist ivuxolimab. The chain is built from TRBV7-7 and TRBJ2-5; the D gene is possibly TRBD2 (6 bases). This receptor was taken from an adult with an advanced solid tumor such as melanoma, head and neck, liver or kidney cancer. CDR3 amino acids: CASSLGSSAIQETQYF. The CDR3 bases are TGTGCCAGCAGCTTAGGCTCTAGCGCGATACAAGAGACCCAGTACTTC.